These 31 T cell receptor beta chains were all obtained from the same sample, sequenced in a study of shared clonotypes between healthy human individuals. Terminally differentiated effector memory CD45RA+ cells were left out of the naive CD8 fraction, which was CD45RO-negative and positively selected for CCR7. Libraries were prepared by immunoSEQ multiplex PCR; TCRdb keeps only in-frame clonotypes and omits some of them. The table records around 1.9 million clones, about 94% of them present only once. Material: naive CD8+ T cells from PBMCs. All receptors come from a young man in good health. Some clones in this sample may be carry-over from other donors' samples.

Notes on this clone: The same CDR3 arises from other DNA sequences in this sample as well. Written as DNA, the CDR3 is TGTGCCAGCAGTTACGGCCGGGACTCATACGAGCAGTACTTC. This sequence encodes CASSYGRDSYEQYF. The genes are TRBV6-5 and TRBJ2-7, with a possible D match to TRBD2 (6 bases). CDR1 and CDR2 from the germline V gene are MNHEY and SVGAGI. The CDR3 has 14 residues. Trimming left V 2 bases short and J 4 bases short, with 12 bases between.

J is TRBJ2-3 and V is TRBV9; 8 bases agree with TRBD2. Germline trimming cut 0 bases from V and 2 bases from J; bases unmatched to any gene: 5. Germline V gene data show CDR1 as SGDLS and CDR2 as YYNGEE. The CDR3 covers 16 residues. The CDR3 spells CASSVDHGRATDTQYF. The CDR3, as DNA: TGTGCCAGCAGCGTAGATCACGGGAGGGCCACAGATACGCAGTATTTT.

V is TRBV4-1 and J is TRBJ2-2, with 7 positions matching TRBD2. The CDR3 loop spans 15 amino acids. CDR1 and CDR2 from the germline V gene are MGHRA and YSYEKL. Trimming at V came to 3 bases and at J to 5 bases, leaving 6 bases not matched to a gene. The DNA of the CDR3 is TGCGCCAGCAGCCACCATCCGGGGGGAACCGGGGAGCTGTTTTTT. The encoded protein is CASSHHPGGTGELFF.

The chain carries TRBV9 and TRBJ1-2; D possibly corresponds to TRBD1 (5 bases). The CDR3 length is 15 residues. The V gene lost 1 base and the J gene lost 6 bases, with 16 bases spanning the gap. The germline V gene has CDR1 SGDLS and CDR2 YYNGEE. The CDR3 DNA follows: TGTGCCAGCAGCGTAACGGGGGTTTGGGGCCATGGCTACACCTTC. This codes for CASSVTGVWGHGYTF.

The chain employs TRBV28 and TRBJ1-4, with TRBD1 matching 10 bases. Germline trimming cut 6 bases from V and 4 bases from J; bases unmatched to any gene: 8. Germline lookup yields CDR1 MDHEN and CDR2 SYDVKM. CDR3 length equals 16 residues. For the CDR3, the DNA is TGTGCCAGCAGCCGGGACAGGGGCGGGCGTAATGAAAAACTGTTTTTT. Translated: CASSRDRGGRNEKLFF.

This chain links TRBV19 with TRBJ1-5; no firm D call. Trimming took off 6 bases at V and 0 bases at J, with 6 bases between the two ends. The length of the CDR3 is 13 residues. The germline CDR1 and CDR2 sequences are LNHDA and SQIVND (reference sequence). DNA for the CDR3: TGTGCCAGTAGGAATTATAGCAATCAGCCCCAGCATTTT. It yields the protein CASRNYSNQPQHF.

The CDR3 sequence: CASRPYPGAAYEQYF. The CDR3 coding sequence is TGTGCCAGCAGACCTTACCCAGGGGCCGCCTACGAGCAGTACTTC. The gene calls are TRBV2 and TRBJ2-7, with D perhaps matching TRBD1 (6 bases). The CDR3 length is 15 residues. CDR1 and CDR2 from the germline V gene are SNHLY and FYNNEI. V lost 6 bases and J 2 bases, leaving 17 bases between the germline ends. The whole variable domain, filled in from reference TRBV2 and TRBJ2-7, reads EPEVTQTPSHQVTQMGQEVILRCVPISNHLYFYWYRQILGQKVEFLVSFYNNEISEKSEIFDDQFSVERPDGSNFTLKIRSTKLEDSAMYFCASRPYPGAAYEQYFGPGTRLTVT.

This chain joins TRBV10-1 and TRBJ1-1; D remains unclear. V gave up 4 bases and J gave up 2 bases, with 8 bases separating them. The V gene's germline CDR1 is WNHNN and CDR2 SYGVQD (reference sequence). The CDR3 runs 13 residues. This chain's CDR3 is CASSGELNTEAFF. In DNA form, the CDR3 reads TGCGCCAGCAGTGGAGAACTCAACACTGAAGCTTTCTTT.

This clone was picked up one time. V is TRBV27 and J is TRBJ2-3, with D perhaps matching TRBD2 (5 bases). This CDR3 spans 15 amino acids. Looked up from germline, CDR1 is MNHEY and CDR2 is SMNVEV (reference sequence). Trimming removed 6 bases from V and 2 bases from J, with 15 bases in between. The DNA of the CDR3 is TGTGCCAGCAGACCAGATCTAGCCGTCACAGATACGCAGTATTTT. Its translation is CASRPDLAVTDTQYF.

The V gene is TRBV7-3, the J gene TRBJ2-6, with D possibly called TRBD1 or TRBD2 (5 bases each). This CDR3 spans 17 amino acids. V was clipped by 1 base and J by 0 bases, with 10 bases between them. Germline V gene data show CDR1 as SGHTA and CDR2 as FQGTGA. The CDR3 DNA reads as TGTGCCAGCAGCTTAAGCAGGGAGATCTCTGGGGCCAACGTCCTGACTTTC. Translation: CASSLSREISGANVLTF.

This chain links TRBV7-8 with TRBJ1-5; possible D gene TRBD1, 6 bases. Trimming stripped 2 bases from V and 2 bases from J, with 16 bases between. The CDR3 loop spans 17 amino acids. Germline V CDR1 and CDR2: SGHVS, FQNEAQ. The CDR3 DNA reads as TGTGCCAGCAGCTTAATGTCAGGGGCCAATGGCAATCAGCCCCAGCATTTT. It encodes CASSLMSGANGNQPQHF.

This clone was seen a handful of times. The V call is TRBV19, the J call TRBJ1-1, with D hard to call. From germline, CDR1 is LNHDA and CDR2 SQIVND (reference sequence). Trimming took 3 bases from V and 8 from J, leaving 7 bases between them. This CDR3 is built from 11 residues. In DNA form, the CDR3 reads TGTGCCAGTAGTATGGACTACGAAGCTTTCTTT. Translation: CASSMDYEAFF.

About this clone itself: In the same sample, other DNA sequences code for this CDR3. The V call is TRBV7-9, the J call TRBJ2-1; the D gene is possibly TRBD2 (6 bases). CDR3 size: 11 residues. CDR1 is SEHNR, CDR2 FQNEAQ, per germline (reference sequence). V lost 5 bases, J lost 10 bases, and 9 bases lay in between. The CDR3 DNA reads TGTGCCAGCAGCCCCGGAGGGGAGCAGTTCTTC. Its protein product is CASSPGGEQFF.

CDR3 in amino acids: CASRRAGDGYNEQFF. The CDR3 DNA reads as TGCGCCAGCCGGAGGGCGGGAGATGGCTACAATGAGCAGTTCTTC. V gene TRBV4-1 combines with J gene TRBJ2-1; 7 bases match TRBD2. The CDR3 totals 15 residues. Germline lookup yields CDR1 MGHRA and CDR2 YSYEKL. The V gene end was trimmed by 8 bases and the J gene end by 3 bases; junction bases not matched to a gene: 10.

The chain carries TRBV13 and TRBJ2-7, with 9 bases lining up with TRBD1. V shed 1 base, J shed 1 base, and the junction held 5 bases outside the gene matches. The CDR3 spans 16 residues. Germline assignment: CDR1 PRHDT and CDR2 FYEKMQ (reference sequence). The DNA of the CDR3 is TGTGCCAGCAGCTTAGTAGGGACAGGGCGTTCCTACGAGCAGTACTTC. Translating gives CASSLVGTGRSYEQYF.

The chain recombines TRBV9 with TRBJ2-5; 10 positions match TRBD1. V gave up 4 bases and J gave up 4 bases; unmatched junction bases: 4. This CDR3 has 14 residues. The germline CDR1 and CDR2 sequences are SGDLS and YYNGEE. The CDR3 coding sequence is TGTGCCAGCAGCCCCCGGGACAGGGGAGAGACCCAGTACTTC. It yields the protein CASSPRDRGETQYF.

About this clone: Other DNA sequences in this sample translate to the same CDR3. V gene TRBV7-2 combines with J gene TRBJ2-7; D possibly corresponds to TRBD2 (6 bases). V lost 5 bases and J lost 3, with 11 bases in between. CDR1 SGHTA and CDR2 FQGNSA come from the germline V gene. The CDR3 is made up of 13 amino acids. The CDR3 nucleotides read TGTGCCAGCAGCCCGGGACTTAACTACGAGCAGTACTTC. Translated: CASSPGLNYEQYF.

This clone was observed once. The chain couples TRBV7-9 to TRBJ2-5; 11 bases match TRBD1. This CDR3 contains 15 residues. Germline V gene data show CDR1 as SEHNR and CDR2 as FQNEAQ (reference sequence). V lost 5 bases to trimming and J lost 4 bases; unmatched junction nucleotides: 6. The CDR3 nucleotides are TGTGCCAGCAGCCCCGGGACAGGGGGTCCAGAGACCCAGTACTTC. This sequence encodes CASSPGTGGPETQYF.

This chain uses TRBV10-1 with TRBJ2-1; a possible D gene is TRBD1 (5 bases). The CDR3 spans 14 residues. Germline V lookup: CDR1 WNHNN, CDR2 SYGVQD (reference sequence). Trimming removed 5 bases from V and 4 bases from J, with 12 bases in between. The CDR3, as DNA: TGCGCCAGCAGTCCGGATAGGACATACAATGAGCAGTTCTTC. It translates to CASSPDRTYNEQFF.

The rearrangement links TRBV7-2 to TRBJ2-7; TRBD2 matches 9 bases. Trimming took 5 bases from V and 1 from J; bases not matched to a gene: 6. There are 15 residues in the CDR3. The germline CDR1 and CDR2 sequences are SGHTA and FQGNSA. CDR3 DNA sequence: TGTGCCAGCAGCCCATGGACTAGCGCGTCCTACGAGCAGTACTTC. It is translated as CASSPWTSASYEQYF.

The rearrangement joins TRBV5-1 to TRBJ1-1; D may be TRBD1 (6 bases). CDR3 length: 19 amino acids. V shed 4 bases and J shed 2 bases, with 27 bases lying between them. Germline CDR1 and CDR2: SGHRS and YFSETQ. The CDR3 bases are TGCGCCAGCAGCCCCCCGAGGGTGGGCGCGGGGGCGGTCAACACTGAAGCTTTCTTT. It is translated as CASSPPRVGAGAVNTEAFF.

The chain recombines TRBV7-6 with TRBJ2-1; possibly TRBD2 for D (6 bases). V gave up 3 bases and J gave up 9 bases, with 9 bases separating them. The CDR3 covers 12 residues. Germline assignment: CDR1 SGHVS and CDR2 FNYEAQ. CDR3 coding DNA: TGTGCCAGCAGCTTCCCCGGGGGTGAGCAGTTCTTC. It yields the protein CASSFPGGEQFF.

The genes are TRBV4-3 and TRBJ2-1, with TRBD2 matching over 12 bases. This CDR3 is built from 15 residues. V lost 8 bases, J lost 9 bases, and 11 bases stayed unmatched. Germline loops: CDR1 LGHNA, CDR2 YSLEER. The CDR3 coding sequence is TGCGCCAGCGGGAGATTACTAGCGGGAGGCAGTGAGCAGTTCTTC. Amino acids: CASGRLLAGGSEQFF.

The chain combines TRBV9 with TRBJ2-1; TRBD2 might be the D (5 bases). CDR3 size: 15 residues. Trimming stripped 3 bases from V and 3 bases from J, with 13 bases between. CDR1 is SGDLS and CDR2 is YYNGEE in the germline V gene. The CDR3 sequence: CASSASYGDYNEQFF. In nucleotides, the CDR3 is TGTGCCAGCAGCGCCTCCTACGGGGACTACAATGAGCAGTTCTTC. Together with reference TRBV9 and TRBJ2-1, the CDR3 gives the full variable domain: DSGVTQTPKHLITATGQRVTLRCSPRSGDLSVYWYQQSLDQGLQFLIQYYNGEERAKGNILERFSAQQFPDLHSELNLSSLELGDSALYFCASSASYGDYNEQFFGPGTRLTVL.

The chain employs TRBV15 and TRBJ2-1; tentative D call: TRBD2 (6 bases). The CDR3 covers 15 residues. Germline lookup yields CDR1 LNHNV and CDR2 YYDKDF (reference sequence). V was cut by 3 bases and J by 2 bases, with 11 bases left in between. As DNA, the CDR3 is TGTGCCACCAGCAGGGCTAGCGAGACCTACAATGAGCAGTTCTTC. It codes for CATSRASETYNEQFF.

This chain connects TRBV4-1 to TRBJ1-3; weak D call: TRBD1 (5 bases). Trimming took 0 bases from V and 2 from J, leaving 8 bases between them. The germline gives CDR1 MGHRA, CDR2 YSYEKL. CDR3 length equals 15 residues. Written as DNA, the CDR3 is TGCGCCAGCAGCCAAGATGGGGGGACTGGAAACACCATATATTTT. This gives the protein CASSQDGGTGNTIYF.

The chain links TRBV30 to TRBJ2-1; 12 bases agree with TRBD2. Trimming removed 8 bases from V and 7 bases from J; junction bases left unmatched: 12. The CDR3 length is 15 residues. CDR1 is GTSNPN and CDR2 is SVGIG in the germline V gene (reference sequence). The DNA of the CDR3 is TGTGCCCTTCGAGGGGGCCTAGCGGGAGGGAATGAGCAGTTCTTC. Translating it yields CALRGGLAGGNEQFF.

This clone was seen only a few times. The chain links TRBV7-9 to TRBJ2-1, with no clear D. The CDR3 covers 11 residues. The germline V gene has CDR1 SEHNR and CDR2 FQNEAQ (reference sequence). With 4 bases removed from V and 3 bases from J, the gap between germline ends came to 1 base. The CDR3 nucleotides read TGTGCCAGCAGCTACTACAATGAGCAGTTCTTC. Its protein product is CASSYYNEQFF.

This chain joins TRBV6-1 and TRBJ2-1; D unresolved. The CDR3 length is 16 residues. V was cut by 3 bases and J by 2 bases, with 14 bases left in between. CDR1 is MNHNS and CDR2 is SASEGT in the germline V gene. CDR3 protein: CASSDLIAVPYNEQFF. The DNA for the CDR3 is TGTGCCAGCAGTGATCTTATAGCAGTACCCTACAATGAGCAGTTCTTC.

J is TRBJ2-5 and V is TRBV7-9, with D maybe TRBD2 (6 bases). V lost 0 bases, J lost 1 base, and 6 bases lay in between. Germline V lookup: CDR1 SEHNR, CDR2 FQNEAQ (reference sequence). The CDR3 totals 14 residues. The CDR3 DNA sequence: TGTGCCAGCAGCTTAGCTAGCGGCCAAGAGACCCAGTACTTC. Translation gives CASSLASGQETQYF.

CDR3 DNA sequence: TGTGCCAGCAGACCAGGGGATAACTATGGCTACACCTTC. As protein: CASRPGDNYGYTF. The chain combines TRBV27 with TRBJ1-2, with D maybe TRBD1 (6 bases). This CDR3 region has 13 residues. Germline values: CDR1 MNHEY, CDR2 SMNVEV (reference sequence). Trimming took 6 bases from V and 1 from J, leaving 9 bases between them.